The present T cell receptor beta chain was sequenced within a study of control samples from healthy donors and cancer patients. Repertoires were generated with immunoSEQ multiplex PCR, while TCRdb's copy carries only in-frame clones and drops some. The table lists 200,000 or so clones, 85% to 95% of them singletons, with 1.5% in the top ten. This clonotype was obtained from a man in his fifties or sixties in good health. Sequenced material: blood.

The CDR3 nucleotides read TGCGCCAGCATAGCCCTTTCCTACGAGCAGTACGTC. It is translated as CASIALSYEQYV. This chain joins TRBV23-1 and TRBJ2-7; D call uncertain. TRBV23-1 is identified as an open reading frame with a role that is uncertain. There are 12 residues in the CDR3. The V gene lost 7 bases and the J gene lost 1 base, with 8 bases spanning the gap.